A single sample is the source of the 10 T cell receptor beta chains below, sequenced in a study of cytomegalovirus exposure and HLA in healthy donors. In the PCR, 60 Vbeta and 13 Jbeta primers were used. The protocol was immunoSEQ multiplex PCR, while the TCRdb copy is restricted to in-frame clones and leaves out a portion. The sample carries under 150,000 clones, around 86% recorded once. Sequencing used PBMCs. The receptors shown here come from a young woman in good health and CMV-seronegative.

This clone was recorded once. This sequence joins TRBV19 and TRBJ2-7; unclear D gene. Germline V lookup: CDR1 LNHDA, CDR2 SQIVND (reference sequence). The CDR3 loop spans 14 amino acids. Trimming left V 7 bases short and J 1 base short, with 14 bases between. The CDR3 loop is CASKSGVTSYEQYF. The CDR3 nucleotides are TGTGCCAGTAAGTCTGGTGTAACTTCCTACGAGCAGTACTTC.

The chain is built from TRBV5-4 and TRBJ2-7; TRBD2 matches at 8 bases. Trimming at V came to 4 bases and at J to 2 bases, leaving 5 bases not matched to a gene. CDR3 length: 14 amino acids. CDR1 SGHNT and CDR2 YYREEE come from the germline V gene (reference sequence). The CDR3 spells CASSVQREPYEQYF. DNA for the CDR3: TGTGCCAGCAGCGTTCAGCGGGAGCCCTACGAGCAGTACTTC.

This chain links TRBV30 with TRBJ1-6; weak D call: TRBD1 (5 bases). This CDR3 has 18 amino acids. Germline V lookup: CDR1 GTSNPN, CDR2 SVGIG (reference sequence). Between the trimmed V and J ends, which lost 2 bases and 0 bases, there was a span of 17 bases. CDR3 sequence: CAWSPPPHRLSYNSPLHF. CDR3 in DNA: TGTGCCTGGAGTCCTCCCCCACACAGGCTCTCCTATAATTCACCCCTCCACTTT.

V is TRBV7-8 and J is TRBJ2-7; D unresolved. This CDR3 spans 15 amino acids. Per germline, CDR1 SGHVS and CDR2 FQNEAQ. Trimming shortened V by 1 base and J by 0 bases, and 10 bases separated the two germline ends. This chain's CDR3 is CASSLGTVLSYEQYF. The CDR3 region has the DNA TGTGCCAGCAGCTTAGGAACTGTTCTCTCCTACGAGCAGTACTTC.

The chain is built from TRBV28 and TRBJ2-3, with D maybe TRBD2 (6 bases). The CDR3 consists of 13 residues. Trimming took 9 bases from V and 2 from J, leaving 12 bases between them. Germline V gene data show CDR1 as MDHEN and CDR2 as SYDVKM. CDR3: CASEGTSTDTQYF. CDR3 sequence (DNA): TGTGCCAGTGAAGGGACTTCCACAGATACGCAGTATTTT.

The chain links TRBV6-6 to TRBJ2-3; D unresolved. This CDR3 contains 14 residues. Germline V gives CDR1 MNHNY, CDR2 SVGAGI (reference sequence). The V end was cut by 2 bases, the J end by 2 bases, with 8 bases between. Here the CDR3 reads CASSYAANTDTQYF. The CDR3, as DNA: TGTGCCAGCAGTTACGCGGCCAACACAGATACGCAGTATTTT.

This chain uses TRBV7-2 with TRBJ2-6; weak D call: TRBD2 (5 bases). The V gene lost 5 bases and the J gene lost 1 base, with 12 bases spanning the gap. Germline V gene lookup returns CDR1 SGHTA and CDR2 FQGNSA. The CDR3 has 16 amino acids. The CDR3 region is CASSPQTTSGANVLTF. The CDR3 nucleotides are TGTGCCAGCAGCCCACAGACTACATCTGGGGCCAACGTCCTGACTTTC.

The CDR3 sequence is CASRVLGGRMDTQYF. As DNA, the CDR3 is TGTGCCAGCAGGGTACTGGGGGGGAGGATGGATACGCAGTATTTT. The chain links TRBV27 to TRBJ2-3; 7 bases align to TRBD2. With V trimmed by 6 bases and J by 6 bases, 12 bases remained unmatched. CDR1 is MNHEY, CDR2 SMNVEV, per germline (reference sequence). The CDR3 is 15 residues long.

In DNA, the CDR3 is TGTGCCAGCAATTCCGGACAGGAGTACACTGAAGCTTTCTTT. This codes for CASNSGQEYTEAFF. The chain has TRBV28 and TRBJ1-1; 7 positions agree with TRBD1. The CDR3 is 14 residues long. After removal of 7 bases from V and 3 bases from J, the junction contained 8 bases not matched to a gene. Germline-derived CDR1 and CDR2 are MDHEN and SYDVKM.

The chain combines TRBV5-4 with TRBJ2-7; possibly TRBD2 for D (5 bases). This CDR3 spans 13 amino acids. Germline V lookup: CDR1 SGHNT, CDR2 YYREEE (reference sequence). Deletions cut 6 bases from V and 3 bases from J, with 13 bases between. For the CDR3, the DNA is TGTGCCAGCACCCCTTCTGGGAGCTACGAGCAGTACTTC. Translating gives CASTPSGSYEQYF.